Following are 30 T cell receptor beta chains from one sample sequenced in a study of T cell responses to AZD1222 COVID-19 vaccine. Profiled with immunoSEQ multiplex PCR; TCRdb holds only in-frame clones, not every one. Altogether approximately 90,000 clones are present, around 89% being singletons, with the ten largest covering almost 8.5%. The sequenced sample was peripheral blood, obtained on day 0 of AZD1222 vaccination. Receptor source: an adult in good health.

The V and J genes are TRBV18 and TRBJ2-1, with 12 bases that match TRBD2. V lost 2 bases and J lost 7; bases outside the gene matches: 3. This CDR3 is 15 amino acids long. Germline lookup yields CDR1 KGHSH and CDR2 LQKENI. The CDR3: CASSPSSGGANEQFF. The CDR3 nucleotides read TGTGCCAGCTCACCATCTAGCGGGGGGGCAAATGAGCAGTTCTTC.

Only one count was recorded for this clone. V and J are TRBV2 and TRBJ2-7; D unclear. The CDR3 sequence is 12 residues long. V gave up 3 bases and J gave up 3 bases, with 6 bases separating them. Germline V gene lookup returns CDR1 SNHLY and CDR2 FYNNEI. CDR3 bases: TGTGCCAGCAGTGATTTCAACTACGAGCAGTACTTC. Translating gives CASSDFNYEQYF.

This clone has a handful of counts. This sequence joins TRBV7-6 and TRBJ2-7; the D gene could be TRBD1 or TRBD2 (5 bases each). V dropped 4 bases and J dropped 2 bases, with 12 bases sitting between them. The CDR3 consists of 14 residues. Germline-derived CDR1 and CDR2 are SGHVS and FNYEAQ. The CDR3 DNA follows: TGTGCCAGCAGCTCGTGGCAGGGACCCTACGAGCAGTACTTC. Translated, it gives CASSSWQGPYEQYF.

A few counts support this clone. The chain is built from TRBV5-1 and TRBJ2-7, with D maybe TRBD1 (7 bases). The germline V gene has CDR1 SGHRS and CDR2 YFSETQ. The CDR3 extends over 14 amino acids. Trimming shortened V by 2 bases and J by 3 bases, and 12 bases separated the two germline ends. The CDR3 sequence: CASSFGGGGYEQYF. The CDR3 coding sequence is TGCGCCAGCAGCTTTGGAGGGGGCGGCTACGAGCAGTACTTC.

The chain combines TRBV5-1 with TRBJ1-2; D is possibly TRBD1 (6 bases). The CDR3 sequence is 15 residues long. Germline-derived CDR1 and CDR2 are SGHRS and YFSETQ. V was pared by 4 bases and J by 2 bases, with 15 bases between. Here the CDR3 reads CASSPQGSGNYGYTF. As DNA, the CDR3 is TGCGCCAGCAGCCCCCAGGGGTCAGGGAACTATGGCTACACCTTC.

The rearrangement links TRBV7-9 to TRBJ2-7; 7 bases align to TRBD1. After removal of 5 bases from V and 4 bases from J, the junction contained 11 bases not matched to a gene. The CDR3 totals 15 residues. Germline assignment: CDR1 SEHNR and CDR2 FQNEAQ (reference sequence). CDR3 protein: CASSPTGRVEYEQYF. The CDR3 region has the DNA TGTGCCAGCAGCCCGACAGGGAGAGTAGAGTACGAGCAGTACTTC.

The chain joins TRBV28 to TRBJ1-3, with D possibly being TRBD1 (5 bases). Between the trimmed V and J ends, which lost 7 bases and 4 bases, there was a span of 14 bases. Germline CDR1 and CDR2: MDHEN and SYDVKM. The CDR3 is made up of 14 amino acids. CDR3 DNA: TGTGCCAGCACCCCGCAGGGTGGCGGAAACACCATATATTTT. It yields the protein CASTPQGGGNTIYF.

The CDR3 protein is CATSDGHREQFF. The CDR3 DNA reads as TGTGCCACCAGTGATGGTCATCGGGAGCAGTTCTTC. This chain joins TRBV24-1 and TRBJ2-1; no definite D call. Trimming cost V 3 bases and J 10 bases, with 9 bases left between them. Germline CDR1 KGHDR, CDR2 SFDVKD. CDR3 length: 12 residues.

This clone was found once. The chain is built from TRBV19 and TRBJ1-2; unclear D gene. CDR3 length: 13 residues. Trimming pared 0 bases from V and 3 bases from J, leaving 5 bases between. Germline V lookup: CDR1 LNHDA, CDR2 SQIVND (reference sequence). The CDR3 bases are TGTGCCAGTAGTATAGATCCAGACTATGGCTACACCTTC. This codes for CASSIDPDYGYTF.

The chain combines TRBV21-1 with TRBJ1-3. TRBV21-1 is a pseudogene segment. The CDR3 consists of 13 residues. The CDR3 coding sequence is TGTGCCTCGCCTCGGGGGGGTGGAAACACCATATATTTT. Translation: CASPRGGGNTIYF.

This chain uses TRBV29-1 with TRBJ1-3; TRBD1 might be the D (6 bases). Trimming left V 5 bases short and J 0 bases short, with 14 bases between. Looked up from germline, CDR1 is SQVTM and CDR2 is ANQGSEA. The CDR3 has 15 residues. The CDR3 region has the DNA TGCAGCGTTAACGGGGGGCCTTACTCTGGAAACACCATATATTTT. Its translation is CSVNGGPYSGNTIYF.

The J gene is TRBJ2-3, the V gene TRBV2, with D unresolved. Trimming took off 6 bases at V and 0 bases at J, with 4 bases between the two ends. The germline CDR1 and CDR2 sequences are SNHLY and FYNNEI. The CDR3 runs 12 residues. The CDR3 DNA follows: TGTGCCAGCAGCAGGAGCACAGATACGCAGTATTTT. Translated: CASSRSTDTQYF.

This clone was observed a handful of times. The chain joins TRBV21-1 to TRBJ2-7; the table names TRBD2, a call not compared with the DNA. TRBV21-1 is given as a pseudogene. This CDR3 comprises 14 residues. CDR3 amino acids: CASSNGGVFYEQYF. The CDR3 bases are TGTGCCAGCAGCAACGGGGGGGTTTTTTACGAGCAGTACTTC.

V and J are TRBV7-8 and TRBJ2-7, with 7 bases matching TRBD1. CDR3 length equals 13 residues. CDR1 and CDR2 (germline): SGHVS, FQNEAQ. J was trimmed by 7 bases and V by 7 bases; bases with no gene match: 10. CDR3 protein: CASTGTAPGEQYF. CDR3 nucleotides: TGTGCCAGCACCGGGACAGCCCCGGGTGAGCAGTACTTC. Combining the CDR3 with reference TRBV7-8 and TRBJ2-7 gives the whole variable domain GAGVSQSPRYKVAKRGQDVALRCDPISGHVSLFWYQQALGQGPEFLTYFQNEAQLDKSGLPSDRFFAERPEGSVSTLKIQRTQQEDSAVYLCASTGTAPGEQYFGPGTRLTVT.

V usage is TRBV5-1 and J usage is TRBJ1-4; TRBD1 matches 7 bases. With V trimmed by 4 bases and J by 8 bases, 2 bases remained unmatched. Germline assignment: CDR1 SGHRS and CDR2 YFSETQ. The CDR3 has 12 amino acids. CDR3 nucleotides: TGCGCCAGCAGCCTGGACAGGGAAAAACTGTTTTTT. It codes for CASSLDREKLFF.

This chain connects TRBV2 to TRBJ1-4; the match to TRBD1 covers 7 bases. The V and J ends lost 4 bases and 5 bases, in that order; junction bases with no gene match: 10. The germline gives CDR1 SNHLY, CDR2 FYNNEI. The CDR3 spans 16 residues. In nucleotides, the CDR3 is TGTGCCAGCAGTGCCCAACCGACAGGGAGAAATGAAAAACTGTTTTTT. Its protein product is CASSAQPTGRNEKLFF.

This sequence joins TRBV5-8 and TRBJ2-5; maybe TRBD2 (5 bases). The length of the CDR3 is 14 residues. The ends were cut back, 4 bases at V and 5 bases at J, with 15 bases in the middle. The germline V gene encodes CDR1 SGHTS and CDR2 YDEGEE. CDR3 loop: CASSQDGVRETQYF. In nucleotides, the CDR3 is TGTGCCAGCAGCCAAGACGGGGTGAGGGAGACCCAGTACTTC.

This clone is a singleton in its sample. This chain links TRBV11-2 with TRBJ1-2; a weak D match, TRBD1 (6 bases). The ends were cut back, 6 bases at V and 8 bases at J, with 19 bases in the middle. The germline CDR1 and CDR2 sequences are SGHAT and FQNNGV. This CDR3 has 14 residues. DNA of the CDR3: TGTGCCAGCAGTCGCGAACAGGGCTTTGGGGGCTACACCTTC. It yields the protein CASSREQGFGGYTF.

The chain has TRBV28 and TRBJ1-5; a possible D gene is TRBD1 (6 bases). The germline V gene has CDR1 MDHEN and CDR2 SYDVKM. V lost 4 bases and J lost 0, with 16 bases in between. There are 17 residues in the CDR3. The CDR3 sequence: CASSSSGAGYSNQPQHF. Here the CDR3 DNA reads TGTGCCAGCAGTTCCTCAGGGGCGGGTTATAGCAATCAGCCCCAGCATTTT.

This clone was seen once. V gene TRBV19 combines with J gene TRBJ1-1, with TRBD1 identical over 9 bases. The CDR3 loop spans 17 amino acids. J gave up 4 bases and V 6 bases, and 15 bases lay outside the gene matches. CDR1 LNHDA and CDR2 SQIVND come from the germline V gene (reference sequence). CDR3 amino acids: CASSLRDRASRITEAFF. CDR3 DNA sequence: TGTGCCAGTAGCCTCCGGGACAGGGCATCCCGTATCACTGAAGCTTTCTTT.

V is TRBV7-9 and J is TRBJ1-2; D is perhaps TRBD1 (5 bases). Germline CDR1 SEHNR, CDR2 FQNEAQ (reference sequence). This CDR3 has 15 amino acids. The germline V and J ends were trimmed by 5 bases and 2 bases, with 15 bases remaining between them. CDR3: CASSPDGGENYGYTF. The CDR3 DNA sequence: TGTGCCAGCAGCCCGGACGGGGGAGAAAACTATGGCTACACCTTC.

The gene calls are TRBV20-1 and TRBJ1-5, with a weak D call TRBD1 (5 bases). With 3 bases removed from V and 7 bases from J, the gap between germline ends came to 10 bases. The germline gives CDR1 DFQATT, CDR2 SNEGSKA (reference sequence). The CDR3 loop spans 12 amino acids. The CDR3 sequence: CSASSSGQPQHF. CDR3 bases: TGCAGTGCTAGTTCCTCAGGGCAGCCCCAGCATTTT.

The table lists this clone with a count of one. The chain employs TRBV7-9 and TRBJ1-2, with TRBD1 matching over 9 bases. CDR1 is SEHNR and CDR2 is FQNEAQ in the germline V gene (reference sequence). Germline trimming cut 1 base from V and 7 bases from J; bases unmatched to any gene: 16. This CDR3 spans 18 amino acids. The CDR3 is CASSLVGSRGQGNFGYTF. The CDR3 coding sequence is TGTGCCAGCAGCTTAGTCGGGTCCCGGGGACAGGGAAATTTTGGCTACACCTTC.

CDR3 sequence (DNA): TGCGCCAGCAGCTTGGCCCTGGCAGGGGGTGAAAAACTGTTTTTT. Its translation: CASSLALAGGEKLFF. The chain is built from TRBV5-1 and TRBJ1-4; 7 bases match TRBD1. V shed 0 bases, J shed 7 bases, and the junction held 6 bases outside the gene matches. This CDR3 region has 15 residues. Germline-derived CDR1 and CDR2 are SGHRS and YFSETQ.

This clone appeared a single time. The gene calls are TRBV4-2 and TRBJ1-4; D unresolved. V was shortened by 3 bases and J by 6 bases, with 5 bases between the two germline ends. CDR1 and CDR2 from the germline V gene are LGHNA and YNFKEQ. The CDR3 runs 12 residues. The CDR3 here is CASSHEDEKLFF. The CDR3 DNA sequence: TGTGCCAGCAGCCACGAGGATGAAAAACTGTTTTTT.

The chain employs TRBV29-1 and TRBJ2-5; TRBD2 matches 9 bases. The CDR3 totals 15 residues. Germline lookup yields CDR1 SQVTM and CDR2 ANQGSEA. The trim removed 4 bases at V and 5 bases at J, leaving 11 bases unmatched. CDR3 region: CSVGKRGAGGETQYF. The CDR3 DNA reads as TGCAGCGTTGGGAAGCGGGGGGCCGGTGGGGAGACCCAGTACTTC.

The CDR3 here is CAWIVSRGFRMNTEAFF. The CDR3, as DNA: TGTGCCTGGATTGTCTCCAGGGGGTTCAGGATGAACACTGAAGCTTTCTTT. This sequence joins TRBV30 and TRBJ1-1; TRBD1 agrees at 7 bases. Germline assignment: CDR1 GTSNPN and CDR2 SVGIG (reference sequence). This CDR3 is built from 17 residues. V gave up 4 bases and J gave up 0 bases; unmatched junction bases: 14.

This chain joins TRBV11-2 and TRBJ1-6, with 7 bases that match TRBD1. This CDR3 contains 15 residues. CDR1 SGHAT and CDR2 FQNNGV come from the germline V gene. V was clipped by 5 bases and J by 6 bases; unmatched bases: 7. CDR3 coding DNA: TGTGCCAGCAGCCCCCTGACAGGGTCTAATTCACCCCTCCACTTT. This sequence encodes CASSPLTGSNSPLHF.

The CDR3 reads CATGRGLSSYNSPLHF. The CDR3 nucleotides are TGTGCCACAGGGCGGGGGTTGAGCTCCTATAATTCACCCCTCCACTTT. The rearrangement links TRBV24-1 to TRBJ1-6, with D possibly matching TRBD1 (5 bases). Germline values: CDR1 KGHDR, CDR2 SFDVKD. Trimming pared 10 bases from V and 0 bases from J, leaving 15 bases between. CDR3 length equals 16 residues.

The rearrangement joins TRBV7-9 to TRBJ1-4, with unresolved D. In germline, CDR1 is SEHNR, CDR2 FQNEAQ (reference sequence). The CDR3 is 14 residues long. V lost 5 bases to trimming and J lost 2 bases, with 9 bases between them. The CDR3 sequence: CASSRGGTNEKLFF. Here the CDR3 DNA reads TGTGCCAGCAGCCGGGGAGGGACTAATGAAAAACTGTTTTTT.